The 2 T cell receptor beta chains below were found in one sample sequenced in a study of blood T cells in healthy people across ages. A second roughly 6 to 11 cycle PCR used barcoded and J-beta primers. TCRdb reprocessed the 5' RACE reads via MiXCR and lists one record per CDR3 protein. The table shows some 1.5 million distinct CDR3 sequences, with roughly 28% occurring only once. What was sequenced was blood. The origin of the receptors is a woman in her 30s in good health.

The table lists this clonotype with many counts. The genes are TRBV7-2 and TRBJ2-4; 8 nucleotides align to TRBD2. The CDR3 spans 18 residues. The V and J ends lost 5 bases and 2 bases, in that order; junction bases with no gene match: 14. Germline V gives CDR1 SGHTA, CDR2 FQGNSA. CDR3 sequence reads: CASSPTFGLAGTKNIQYF. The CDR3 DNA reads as TGTGCCAGCAGCCCCACCTTCGGGCTAGCGGGCACCAAAAACATTCAGTACTTC.

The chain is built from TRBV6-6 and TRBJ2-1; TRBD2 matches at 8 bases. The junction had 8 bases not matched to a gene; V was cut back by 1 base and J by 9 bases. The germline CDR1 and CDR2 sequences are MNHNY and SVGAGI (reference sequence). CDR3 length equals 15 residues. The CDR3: CASSYLPGLVTEQFF. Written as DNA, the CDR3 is TGTGCCAGCAGTTACTTACCGGGACTAGTCACTGAGCAGTTCTTC.